This TCR beta chain was captured by sequencing in a study of Graves' ophthalmopathy and Graves' hyperthyroidism. Study-wide background: Ahead of any treatment, peripheral blood was obtained at the initial diagnosis. Study observations and caveats: Blood contained most expanded thyroid clonotypes exceeding 0.001 frequency.

The table lists this clonotype with many counts. The antigen is not known. The junction had 11 bases not matched to a gene; V was cut back by 4 bases and J by 1 base. CDR1 and CDR2 (germline): MGHDK, SYGVNS. The CDR3 spans 17 residues. Pregnant or lactating patients and those with other autoimmune diseases or uncontrolled infections were excluded. Clinicians diagnosed using symptoms, serum thyroxine, TRAb, thyroid ultrasound and orbital computed tomography. RNA transcripts yielded amplified TCR beta CDR3 regions. HTBI primers were used in a first-round RT-PCR, which preceded a second-round multiplex PCR. MiXCR, applied by TCRdb to the multiplex PCR reads, yields one record per CDR3 protein. The table lists a few hundred thousand distinct CDR3 sequences, 15% to 20% of them singletons.

Sequenced input: peripheral blood. The rearrangement uses TRBV25-1 and TRBJ2-5; 8 bases map to TRBD1. This receptor was obtained from an adult woman with stable Graves' hyperthyroidism. The CDR3 sequence is CASSGRGDRRPQETQYF. The CDR3 DNA reads as TGTGCCAGCAGTGGAAGGGGGGACAGGAGACCCCAAGAGACCCAGTACTTC.